This T cell receptor (beta chain) was sequenced for a study of cytomegalovirus exposure and HLA in healthy donors. The wider study: Tens of millions of unique TCRs from HLA-typed donors made up an early data release.

The germline V and J ends were trimmed by 0 bases and 11 bases, with 16 bases remaining between them. The CDR3 spans 14 residues. The germline V gene has CDR1 SGHAT and CDR2 FQNNGV. Study results and caveats: A missense DCLRE1C variant was associated with V- and J-gene trimming of TCR beta chains in a later analysis, and an independent cohort replicated the association.

Regarding this clone: Its antigen remains unidentified.

Researchers ran the PCR with 60 Vbeta and 13 Jbeta primers. Authors' data handling: Among the unique TCR beta chains that a later analysis counted, about 84 million in all, about 11 million were shared. Data came from immunoSEQ multiplex PCR; TCRdb stores just in-frame clones and leaves some out. From that table come the V and J calls and clone size; the DNA was used to work out D and trimming. This repertoire includes approximately 120,000 clones. The sequencing sample was made of PBMCs. This receptor was identified in a woman aged 55-75 years in good health and CMV-seronegative. The chain combines TRBV11-2 with TRBJ1-1, with a weak D call TRBD1 (6 bases). Written as DNA, the CDR3 is TGTGCCAGCAGCTTAGACCGGGGGGCTAAGAGGGCTTTCTTT. This translates into CASSLDRGAKRAFF.